The rows below give T cell receptor beta chains drawn from one sample of a study of T cells after yellow fever vaccination. TCRdb re-called the 5' RACE reads through MiXCR, storing one row per CDR3 protein. The sample lists hundreds of thousands of distinct CDR3 sequences; 18% were seen once. This specimen consisted of PBMCs, obtained before the yellow fever booster vaccination. These receptors were taken from a man in his late teens or twenties who received the YFV17D yellow fever vaccine. The CDR3 runs from the conserved cysteine through the conserved F or W. A D gene is named only where the DNA matches it firmly. A row's size may be missing; if present it is once, few, many or a size class.

size: -
V: TRBV12-3/TRBV12-4
D: -
J: TRBJ2-5
CDR3: CASSLGETHYF
DNA: TGTGCCAGCAGTTTAGGAGAGACCCATTACTTC

size: -
V: TRBV4-3
D: TRBD1
J: TRBJ2-1
CDR3: CASSRGGAYNEQFF
DNA: TGCGCCAGCAGCCGAGGGGGCGCATACAATGAGCAGTTCTTC

size: -
V: TRBV6-1
D: -
J: TRBJ2-1
CDR3: CASSPGTADSYNEQFF
DNA: TGTGCCAGCAGTCCCGGGACCGCCGACTCCTACAATGAGCAGTTCTTC

size: -
V: TRBV6-5
D: -
J: TRBJ1-2
CDR3: CATQSWGYGYTF
DNA: TGTGCCACCCAAAGCTGGGGCTATGGCTACACCTTC

size: -
V: TRBV12-3/TRBV12-4
D: -
J: TRBJ2-3
CDR3: CASSLKRTETQYF
DNA: TGTGCCAGCAGCCTGAAGAGGACAGAGACGCAGTATTTT

size: few
V: TRBV7-3
D: -
J: TRBJ1-6
CDR3: CASSIQGWSPLHF
DNA: TGTGCCAGCAGCATACAGGGTTGGTCACCCCTCCACTTT

size: few
V: TRBV7-2
D: -
J: TRBJ2-7
CDR3: CASSPNDRGREQYF
DNA: TGTGCCAGCAGCCCAAACGACAGAGGGAGAGAGCAGTACTTC

size: -
V: TRBV11-2
D: TRBD1
J: TRBJ1-1
CDR3: CASSSDRGVEAFF
DNA: TGTGCCAGCAGCTCGGACAGGGGCGTCGAAGCTTTCTTT

size: -
V: TRBV9
D: TRBD1
J: TRBJ1-1
CDR3: CASSVTGGEYTEAFF
DNA: TGTGCCAGCAGCGTTACAGGGGGCGAGTACACTGAAGCTTTCTTT

size: few
V: TRBV5-4
D: TRBD2
J: TRBJ2-3
CDR3: CASSLRSSGGLTDTQYF
DNA: TGTGCCAGCAGCTTGAGGTCTAGCGGGGGGCTCACAGATACGCAGTATTTT

size: -
V: TRBV4-3
D: TRBD1
J: TRBJ1-2
CDR3: CASSQGTGVAGGYTF
DNA: TGCGCCAGCAGCCAAGGGACAGGGGTGGCTGGTGGCTACACCTTC

size: few
V: TRBV7-6
D: -
J: TRBJ2-3
CDR3: CASRQGPPGRVEDTQYF
DNA: TGTGCCAGCAGGCAAGGGCCCCCAGGCAGGGTGGAAGATACGCAGTATTTT

size: few
V: TRBV27
D: -
J: TRBJ2-7
CDR3: CASSFLQGRIPHEQYF
DNA: TGTGCCAGCAGTTTTCTCCAGGGTCGGATTCCCCACGAGCAGTACTTC

size: -
V: TRBV9
D: TRBD1
J: TRBJ2-1
CDR3: CASSVGQGIWDEQFF
DNA: TGTGCCAGCAGCGTCGGACAGGGGATCTGGGATGAGCAGTTCTTC

size: -
V: TRBV28
D: -
J: TRBJ1-1
CDR3: CASRTHPGGEGTEAFF
DNA: TGTGCCAGCAGAACCCACCCCGGGGGCGAAGGCACTGAAGCTTTCTTT

size: -
V: TRBV4-3
D: -
J: TRBJ2-7
CDR3: CASSHQSQDEQYF
DNA: TGCGCCAGCAGCCACCAATCCCAGGACGAGCAGTACTTC

size: -
V: TRBV20-1
D: TRBD1
J: TRBJ1-2
CDR3: CSAIRLTGADYGYTF
DNA: TGCAGTGCTATTAGACTGACAGGGGCAGATTATGGCTACACCTTC

size: -
V: TRBV18
D: -
J: TRBJ2-7
CDR3: CASSPRDNYEQYF
DNA: TGTGCCAGCTCACCAAGGGATAACTACGAGCAGTACTTC

size: many
V: TRBV6-5
D: -
J: TRBJ1-5
CDR3: CASSRTASPPQHF
DNA: TGTGCCAGCAGTCGGACAGCCTCACCGCCCCAGCATTTT

size: many
V: TRBV5-1
D: -
J: TRBJ2-1
CDR3: CASGGYNEQFF
DNA: TGCGCCAGCGGTGGATACAATGAGCAGTTCTTC

size: many
V: TRBV4-3
D: TRBD1
J: TRBJ2-1
CDR3: CASSRGTGREQFF
DNA: TGCGCCAGCAGCCGGGGGACAGGGCGGGAGCAGTTCTTC

size: few
V: TRBV5-1
D: TRBD1
J: TRBJ1-2
CDR3: CASSLVFLGQGASYGYTF
DNA: TGCGCCAGCAGCTTGGTGTTTCTAGGACAGGGGGCTTCCTATGGCTACACCTTC

size: few
V: TRBV6-6
D: -
J: TRBJ1-1
CDR3: CASSYSTNQAFF
DNA: TGTGCCAGCAGTTACTCAACTAATCAAGCTTTCTTT

size: -
V: TRBV4-3
D: TRBD2
J: TRBJ2-7
CDR3: CASSQELLAGASYEQYF
DNA: TGCGCCAGCAGCCAAGAATTACTAGCGGGGGCCTCCTACGAGCAGTACTTC

size: -
V: TRBV5-1
D: TRBD1
J: TRBJ1-2
CDR3: CASSLVQGRWYGYTF
DNA: TGCGCCAGCAGCTTGGTACAGGGGAGATGGTATGGCTACACCTTC

size: few
V: TRBV5-1
D: -
J: TRBJ2-4
CDR3: CASSLSGAPTLDQYF
DNA: TGCGCCAGCAGCTTGTCGGGAGCACCGACGTTAGATCAGTACTTC

size: -
V: TRBV9
D: TRBD1
J: TRBJ1-1
CDR3: CASSPRQGVGNTEAFF
DNA: TGTGCCAGCAGCCCGAGACAGGGGGTAGGTAACACTGAAGCTTTCTTT

size: -
V: TRBV9
D: TRBD1
J: TRBJ2-7
CDR3: CASSPGGGTGVHEQYF
DNA: TGTGCCAGCAGCCCCGGTGGGGGGACAGGGGTACACGAGCAGTACTTC

size: many
V: TRBV7-6
D: -
J: TRBJ2-3
CDR3: CASSFSTDTQYF
DNA: TGTGCCAGCAGCTTTAGCACAGATACGCAGTATTTT

size: -
V: TRBV2
D: TRBD1
J: TRBJ1-5
CDR3: CASSDGQGGSTQHF
DNA: TGTGCCAGCAGTGACGGGCAGGGGGGTTCGACCCAGCATTTT

size: -
V: TRBV29-1
D: -
J: TRBJ2-2
CDR3: CSVVPSSGELFF
DNA: TGCAGCGTTGTTCCATCCTCCGGGGAGCTGTTTTTT

size: -
V: TRBV5-1
D: -
J: TRBJ2-3
CDR3: CASSLRDFTDTQYF
DNA: TGCGCCAGCAGCTTGAGGGACTTCACAGATACGCAGTATTTT

size: -
V: TRBV12-3/TRBV12-4
D: -
J: TRBJ1-1
CDR3: CASSLWGLNTEAFF
DNA: TGTGCCAGCAGTTTGTGGGGCCTGAACACTGAAGCTTTCTTT

size: -
V: TRBV2
D: -
J: TRBJ2-7
CDR3: CASSYQDEQYF
DNA: TGTGCCAGCAGTTATCAGGACGAGCAGTACTTC

size: -
V: TRBV5-1
D: -
J: TRBJ2-1
CDR3: CASSLARHDAYEQFF
DNA: TGCGCCAGCAGCTTGGCCAGGCACGACGCCTATGAGCAGTTCTTC

size: few
V: TRBV6-5
D: TRBD1
J: TRBJ1-2
CDR3: CASRFPGQGGYGYTF
DNA: TGTGCCAGCAGGTTTCCGGGACAGGGAGGCTATGGCTACACCTTC

size: many
V: TRBV19
D: -
J: TRBJ2-1
CDR3: CASSIRAWGSSYNEQFF
DNA: TGTGCCAGTAGTATACGAGCTTGGGGGAGCTCCTACAATGAGCAGTTCTTC

size: once
V: TRBV7-2
D: TRBD2
J: TRBJ2-1
CDR3: CASSLLTGGLNEQFF
DNA: TGTGCCAGCAGCTTATTAACGGGGGGGTTGAATGAGCAGTTCTTC

size: -
V: TRBV11-3
D: -
J: TRBJ2-3
CDR3: CASSKTLGRTDTQYF
DNA: TGTGCCAGCAGCAAAACACTCGGACGCACAGATACGCAGTATTTT

size: many
V: TRBV5-1
D: TRBD1
J: TRBJ2-3
CDR3: CASSTTGGGGDTQYF
DNA: TGCGCCAGCAGCACGACAGGGGGAGGTGGAGATACGCAGTATTTT

size: -
V: TRBV6-6
D: TRBD1
J: TRBJ2-5
CDR3: CASSEGTGQETQYF
DNA: TGTGCCAGCAGCGAAGGGACAGGTCAAGAGACCCAGTACTTC

size: many
V: TRBV7-2
D: -
J: TRBJ1-3
CDR3: CASSLGQVASGNTIYF
DNA: TGTGCCAGCAGCTTAGGACAGGTTGCGTCTGGAAACACCATATATTTT

size: few
V: TRBV7-2
D: TRBD1
J: TRBJ1-2
CDR3: CASSSTTGRPYGYTF
DNA: TGTGCCAGCAGCTCCACGACAGGGCGGCCCTATGGCTACACCTTC

size: -
V: TRBV15
D: TRBD2
J: TRBJ2-1
CDR3: CATSRDLAGGSNEQFF
DNA: TGTGCCACCAGCAGAGATCTGGCGGGGGGGAGCAATGAGCAGTTCTTC

size: few
V: TRBV20-1
D: TRBD2
J: TRBJ2-1
CDR3: CSARGPSGVFTNEQFF
DNA: TGCAGTGCTAGAGGCCCTAGCGGGGTTTTCACCAATGAGCAGTTCTTC

size: -
V: TRBV19
D: TRBD2
J: TRBJ2-1
CDR3: CASSNLAGAFYNEQFF
DNA: TGTGCCAGTAGTAACCTAGCGGGGGCCTTCTACAATGAGCAGTTCTTC

size: few
V: TRBV5-1
D: -
J: TRBJ2-6
CDR3: CASSLFLTSGANVLTF
DNA: TGCGCCAGCAGCTTGTTCTTAACCTCTGGGGCCAACGTCCTGACTTTC

size: -
V: TRBV4-3
D: -
J: TRBJ1-2
CDR3: CASSPYAPTGNYGYTF
DNA: TGCGCCAGCAGCCCGTACGCCCCGACAGGCAACTATGGCTACACCTTC

size: many
V: TRBV4-2
D: TRBD1
J: TRBJ1-2
CDR3: CASSRGTGRDYGYTF
DNA: TGTGCCAGCAGCCGGGGGACAGGGAGGGACTATGGCTACACCTTC

size: -
V: TRBV9
D: -
J: TRBJ2-7
CDR3: CASSVAAGNYEQYF
DNA: TGTGCCAGCAGCGTAGCAGCAGGAAACTACGAGCAGTACTTC

size: -
V: TRBV29-1
D: TRBD1
J: TRBJ2-7
CDR3: CSVGDSYEQYF
DNA: TGCAGCGTTGGGGACAGCTACGAGCAGTACTTC

size: -
V: TRBV18
D: TRBD1
J: TRBJ2-3
CDR3: CASSRRTGGLPDTQYF
DNA: TGTGCCAGCTCACGGAGGACAGGGGGTTTGCCAGATACGCAGTATTTT

size: -
V: TRBV6-5
D: -
J: TRBJ1-2
CDR3: CASKVRANGYTF
DNA: TGTGCCAGCAAAGTAAGGGCGAATGGCTACACCTTC

size: -
V: TRBV9
D: -
J: TRBJ1-2
CDR3: CASSVGAGSHYGYTF
DNA: TGTGCCAGCAGCGTAGGCGCAGGGTCGCACTATGGCTACACCTTC

size: few
V: TRBV10-3
D: -
J: TRBJ1-6
CDR3: CAISDSGASLSPLHF
DNA: TGTGCCATCAGTGACTCCGGGGCTAGCCTTTCACCCCTCCACTTT

size: few
V: TRBV7-2
D: TRBD1
J: TRBJ1-5
CDR3: CASSLADRGQPQHF
DNA: TGTGCCAGCAGCTTAGCGGACAGGGGTCAGCCCCAGCATTTT

size: few
V: TRBV6-5
D: -
J: TRBJ2-3
CDR3: CASSLGTHTQYF
DNA: TGTGCCAGCAGTTTGGGGACTCATACGCAGTATTTT

size: -
V: TRBV10-3
D: -
J: TRBJ1-6
CDR3: CAIGVGWQGQSPLHF
DNA: TGTGCCATCGGGGTGGGTTGGCAGGGGCAATCACCCCTCCACTTT

size: -
V: TRBV6-2/TRBV6-3
D: TRBD2
J: TRBJ2-4
CDR3: CASRQGLAGKNIQYF
DNA: TGTGCCAGCAGACAGGGACTAGCGGGCAAAAACATTCAGTACTTC

size: many
V: TRBV15
D: -
J: TRBJ2-5
CDR3: CATSRGTGGGGLETQYF
DNA: TGTGCCACCAGCAGAGGCACAGGGGGGGGTGGATTGGAGACCCAGTACTTC